These T cell receptor beta chains were read from a single sample in a study of T cells after yellow fever vaccination. In TCRdb, the 5' RACE reads were re-called with MiXCR into one record per CDR3 protein. The table records under 350,000 distinct CDR3 sequences, about 4% of them present only once. The sequencing used PBMCs, collected 5 days after the yellow fever booster vaccination. The receptors were gathered from a man between 18 and 35 years old who received the YFV17D yellow fever vaccine. The CDR3 runs from the conserved cysteine through the conserved F or W. D genes are given only for firm matches. Some rows mark clone size as missing; the rest say once, few, many or name a class of expanded clone.

D	size	J	V	DNA	CDR3
TRBD1	many	TRBJ2-3	TRBV6-6	TGTGCCAGCAGTTACAGAGGACAGGGCACAGATACGCAGTATTTT	CASSYRGQGTDTQYF
NA	few	TRBJ1-5	TRBV12-3/TRBV12-4	TGTGCCAGCAGTACAGACACGAGAGGCCAGCCCCAGCATTTT	CASSTDTRGQPQHF
NA	few	TRBJ2-3	TRBV7-9	TGTGCCAGCAGCGGGGATCCGGGAAGAGATACGCAGTATTTT	CASSGDPGRDTQYF
TRBD1	NA	TRBJ1-2	TRBV7-6	TGTGCCAGCAGCTCTCGAACGAAGGGGGCGAACTATGGCTACACCTTC	CASSSRTKGANYGYTF
TRBD1	few	TRBJ2-7	TRBV14	TGTGCCAGCAGCCGCCAAAGAGGGGAGACAGGGTCCTACGAGCAGTACTTC	CASSRQRGETGSYEQYF
NA	few	TRBJ2-7	TRBV5-1	TGCGCCAGCAGGATGGTTTCAGCCTACGAGCAGTACTTC	CASRMVSAYEQYF
TRBD1	many	TRBJ1-4	TRBV19	TGTGCCAGTAGTAATCGGGACAGGGTACGAGAAAAACTGTTTTTT	CASSNRDRVREKLFF
NA	many	TRBJ2-7	TRBV11-2	TGTGCCAGCAGCTTAGTGTGGGGTAGTGGCTACGAGCAGTACTTC	CASSLVWGSGYEQYF
NA	NA	TRBJ2-5	TRBV30	TGTGCCTGGAGTGTACGGAGGGGGCAAGCAGAGACCCAGTACTTC	CAWSVRRGQAETQYF
NA	few	TRBJ2-5	TRBV7-8	TGTGCCAGCAGCTTAGTCTGGGCTAGCTCTGTGCAAGAGACCCAGTACTTC	CASSLVWASSVQETQYF
TRBD1	NA	TRBJ1-6	TRBV3-1	TGTGCCAGCAGCCCGCGGACAGGGGCAGATTCACCCCTCCACTTT	CASSPRTGADSPLHF